Shown below are 15 T cell receptor beta chains from a single sample sequenced in a study of CD8 T cells in Susac syndrome. RNA totalling roughly 0.45 to 1 ug underwent reverse transcription with random hexamers. TCRdb analysed the immunoSEQ multiplex PCR reads with MiXCR anew, one entry per CDR3 protein. The table has 100,000 to 150,000 distinct CDR3 sequences, around 94% seen once; the top ten hold over 0.07%. Source material: CD4+ T cells from PBMCs. The receptors here all came from a human donor in good health.

This chain joins TRBV4-3 and TRBJ2-7, with 8 positions matching TRBD1. Losses at the gene ends were 2 bases for V and 3 bases for J; bases not matched to a gene: 6. The CDR3 spans 15 residues. CDR1 LGHNA and CDR2 YSLEER come from the germline V gene. The CDR3 loop reads CASSQSDRVVYEQYF. The CDR3 region has the DNA TGCGCCAGCAGCCAATCGGACAGGGTGGTCTACGAGCAGTACTTC.

This clonotype occurred a few times. J is TRBJ1-1 and V is TRBV5-1; D unresolved. Per germline, CDR1 SGHRS and CDR2 YFSETQ. V lost 0 bases, J lost 0 bases, and 6 bases lay in between. The CDR3 is made up of 14 amino acids. CDR3 sequence reads: CASSLAGMNTEAFF. In nucleotides, the CDR3 is TGCGCCAGCAGCTTGGCGGGAATGAACACTGAAGCTTTCTTT.

J is TRBJ2-7 and V is TRBV7-9; 10 bases are shared with TRBD2. V lost 5 bases, J lost 2 bases, and 6 bases stayed unmatched. CDR1 is SEHNR and CDR2 is FQNEAQ in the germline V gene (reference sequence). The CDR3 runs to 15 residues. CDR3 in DNA: TGTGCCAGCAGCCCCATAGCGGGAGGTACCTACGAGCAGTACTTC. Its protein product is CASSPIAGGTYEQYF. Using reference TRBV7-9 and TRBJ2-7 for the parts outside the CDR3, the full variable domain is DTGVSQNPRHKITKRGQNVTFRCDPISEHNRLYWYRQTLGQGPEFLTYFQNEAQLEKSRLLSDRFSAERPKGSFSTLEIQRTEQGDSAMYLCASSPIAGGTYEQYFGPGTRLTVT.

The chain couples TRBV14 to TRBJ2-1, with D possibly being TRBD1 or TRBD2 (5 bases each). This CDR3 is built from 12 residues. V gave up 5 bases and J gave up 6 bases, with 8 bases separating them. Germline CDR1 SGHDN, CDR2 FVKESK. Written as DNA, the CDR3 is TGTGCCAGCAGCTGGGACGGCAATGAGCAGTTCTTC. As protein: CASSWDGNEQFF.

This clonotype was seen just once. This sequence joins TRBV20-1 and TRBJ2-2, with D maybe TRBD1 (5 bases). From germline, CDR1 is DFQATT and CDR2 SNEGSKA (reference sequence). This CDR3 is built from 14 residues. V was cut by 3 bases and J by 0 bases, with 8 bases left in between. The CDR3 loop reads CSASPTANTGELFF. The CDR3, as DNA: TGCAGTGCTAGCCCGACAGCGAACACCGGGGAGCTGTTTTTT.

The J gene is TRBJ1-2, the V gene TRBV24-1; no definite D call. The CDR3 runs to 12 residues. The germline gives CDR1 KGHDR, CDR2 SFDVKD. The ends were cut back, 0 bases at V and 10 bases at J, with 8 bases in the middle. This CDR3 reads CATSDLRGIYTF. Written as DNA, the CDR3 is TGTGCCACCAGTGATTTGCGGGGAATCTACACCTTC.

This clonotype was counted once. This rearrangement joins TRBV30 to TRBJ2-1; unclear D gene. The CDR3 spans 16 residues. Germline V gene data show CDR1 as GTSNPN and CDR2 as SVGIG (reference sequence). V was pared by 2 bases and J by 2 bases, with 16 bases between. CDR3 DNA: TGTGCCTGGAGTCCTGGGATAGGGTTCCCCTACAATGAGCAGTTCTTC. This translates into CAWSPGIGFPYNEQFF.

This chain joins TRBV3-1 and TRBJ2-1; the match to TRBD2 covers 15 bases. Trimming at V came to 0 bases and at J to 8 bases, leaving 8 bases not matched to a gene. The CDR3 covers 18 residues. Germline V lookup: CDR1 LGHDT, CDR2 YNNKEL (reference sequence). The CDR3 DNA is TGTGCCAGCAGCCAAGAGGGACTAGCGGGAGGATATTTGGATGAGCAGTTCTTC. This encodes CASSQEGLAGGYLDEQFF.

The V call is TRBV11-2, the J call TRBJ2-3; D is undetermined. CDR1 is SGHAT, CDR2 FQNNGV, per germline. This CDR3 is built from 13 residues. V dropped 2 bases and J dropped 4 bases, with 7 bases sitting between them. The CDR3: CASSLSVADTQYF. The CDR3 region has the DNA TGTGCCAGCAGCTTATCGGTCGCAGATACGCAGTATTTT.

This clonotype was recorded once. CDR3 sequence reads: CASTPETFEAEAFF. The CDR3 nucleotides are TGTGCCAGCACTCCGGAAACTTTCGAAGCTGAAGCTTTCTTT. The chain is built from TRBV12-3 or TRBV12-4 and TRBJ1-1; D ambiguous. The CDR3 runs 14 residues. The V end lost 7 bases, the J end lost 6 bases, and 18 bases lay between the germline ends.

This rearrangement joins TRBV11-2 to TRBJ2-1; no firm D call. Trimming left V 0 bases short and J 9 bases short, with 15 bases between. CDR3 length: 15 residues. CDR1 and CDR2 (germline): SGHAT, FQNNGV. The CDR3 is CASSLEMGTFSEQFF. CDR3 DNA: TGTGCCAGCAGCTTAGAGATGGGAACCTTCAGTGAGCAGTTCTTC.

In DNA, the CDR3 is TGTGCCAGCAGTGGTTGGGACAGATATAGCAATCAGCCCCAGCATTTT. Amino acids: CASSGWDRYSNQPQHF. J is TRBJ1-5 and V is TRBV12-3 or TRBV12-4; 7 positions match TRBD1. CDR3 length equals 16 residues. V trimming: 5 bases; J trimming: 0 bases; junction bases outside the gene matches: 7.

J is TRBJ2-5 and V is TRBV20-1, with a tentative D call TRBD2 (5 bases). The CDR3 is 14 amino acids. Looked up from germline, CDR1 is DFQATT and CDR2 is SNEGSKA (reference sequence). V was clipped by 1 base and J by 0 bases, with 9 bases between them. The CDR3 spells CSARATRYQETQYF. The CDR3 nucleotides are TGCAGTGCTAGAGCCACTAGGTACCAAGAGACCCAGTACTTC.

The CDR3 here is CSAPGAGGGEQYF. CDR3 coding DNA: TGCAGTGCCCCCGGGGCAGGGGGCGGCGAGCAGTACTTC. This rearrangement joins TRBV20-1 to TRBJ2-7, with 8 bases lining up with TRBD1. This CDR3 contains 13 residues. V lost 6 bases and J lost 6; bases outside the gene matches: 10. Germline assignment: CDR1 DFQATT and CDR2 SNEGSKA (reference sequence).

The chain employs TRBV5-1 and TRBJ2-5, with D perhaps TRBD1 (6 bases). The CDR3 is 13 residues long. The V gene's germline CDR1 is SGHRS and CDR2 YFSETQ. Trimming removed 4 bases at V and 5 bases at J, with 12 bases between. Here the CDR3 reads CASSIQGQETQYF. CDR3 DNA: TGCGCCAGCAGCATACAGGGTCAGGAGACCCAGTACTTC.